This T cell receptor (beta chain) is drawn from a study of T cell repertoires in cytomegalovirus infection. Study-wide context: HLA-C-restricted CMV epitopes, recently identified, and well-studied HLA-B-restricted ones were used by the study. From public TCR beta signatures came an indication of both CMV infection and matching HLA type. Whole-study findings and limits: Adding up the frequency of public TCR beta families identified people who carried CMV plus the relevant HLA. In two of eight donors, the top clonotype was HLA-C-restricted CMV-specific.

This clonotype turned up a few times. Antigen: not known. TCRdb reprocessed the reads via MiXCR and lists one record per CDR3 protein. This repertoire shows some 310,000 distinct CDR3 sequences, roughly 25% found once; its top ten account for about 14%. The CDR3 contains 15 residues. The germline V and J ends were trimmed by 8 bases and 1 base, with 12 bases remaining between them. Germline-derived CDR1 and CDR2 are LNHNV and YYDKDF (reference sequence). This TCR was recovered from a human donor in good health (CMV status not recorded). Some clones in this sample may be carry-over from other donors' samples. V usage is TRBV15 and J usage is TRBJ2-6; D is undetermined. Source: cultured PBMCs, taken from culture after CMV antigen stimulation. CDR3 coding DNA: TGTGCCACCTCCGGTGCAGGATCTGGGGCCAACGTCCTGACTTTC. Its protein is CATSGAGSGANVLTF.